This T cell receptor beta chain was captured in a study of blood T cell repertoires in COVID-19. Authors' data handling: Reference gene primer amplification in the assay estimated nucleated cell counts. Sequencing used immunoSEQ multiplex PCR; TCRdb keeps in-frame clones, though not all of them. V and J calls and clone size are as listed in that table; D and trimming were resolved from the DNA. Here the sample spans tens of thousands of clones, approximately 78% being singletons. This CDR3 is 13 amino acids long. V shed 2 bases and J 8 bases; nucleotides not matched to a gene: 7. Germline-derived CDR1 and CDR2 are GTSNPN and SVGIG (reference sequence).

The rearrangement links TRBV30 to TRBJ1-2; 8 bases map to TRBD1. This clonotype was obtained from a woman aged 60 to 75 with acute or convalescent COVID-19. The sample consisted of peripheral blood. CDR3 nucleotides: TGTGCCTGGAGTTTACTAGACAGGGGAGGCTACACCTTC. Protein sequence: CAWSLLDRGGYTF.